This entry features one TCR beta chain sequence. What it binds is not known. This specimen belongs to a study of long-term antiretroviral therapy in people with HIV. The study, taken as a whole, reports: No data on ART adherence, viral resistance or therapy changes.

The germline V gene has CDR1 DFQATT and CDR2 SNEGSKA (reference sequence). The CDR3 is made up of 11 amino acids. The ends were cut back, 4 bases at V and 5 bases at J, with 9 bases in the middle. Samples were assayed with immunoSEQ v3.0 at survey level. Repertoires were generated with immunoSEQ multiplex PCR, while TCRdb's copy carries only in-frame clones and drops some. In the table there are 20,000 to 25,000 clones, less than 80% of which are singletons. Sequences were derived from unsorted PBMCs, sampled 1.2 years after starting antiretroviral therapy. The rearrangement uses TRBV20-1 and TRBJ2-7; tentative D call: TRBD1 (6 bases). This receptor was identified in a woman aged 40 to 49 with HIV. This CDR3 is CSAIQGDEQYF. DNA of the CDR3: TGCAGTGCTATACAGGGAGACGAGCAGTACTTC.